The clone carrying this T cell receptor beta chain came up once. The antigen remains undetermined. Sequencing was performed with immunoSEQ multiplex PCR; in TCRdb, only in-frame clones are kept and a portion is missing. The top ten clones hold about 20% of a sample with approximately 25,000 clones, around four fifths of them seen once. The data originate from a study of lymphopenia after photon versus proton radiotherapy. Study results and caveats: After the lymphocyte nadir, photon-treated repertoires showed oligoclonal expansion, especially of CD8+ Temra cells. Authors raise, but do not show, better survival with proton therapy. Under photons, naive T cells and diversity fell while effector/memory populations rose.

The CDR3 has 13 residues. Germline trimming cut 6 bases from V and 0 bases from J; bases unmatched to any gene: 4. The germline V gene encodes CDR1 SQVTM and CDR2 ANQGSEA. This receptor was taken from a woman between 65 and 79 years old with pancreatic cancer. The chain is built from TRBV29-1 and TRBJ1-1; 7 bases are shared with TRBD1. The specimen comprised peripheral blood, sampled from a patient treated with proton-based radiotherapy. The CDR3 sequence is CSVGGQMNTEAFF. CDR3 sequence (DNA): TGCAGCGTAGGGGGACAGATGAACACTGAAGCTTTCTTT. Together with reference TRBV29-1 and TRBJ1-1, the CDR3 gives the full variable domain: SAVISQKPSRDICQRGTSLTIQCQVDSQVTMMFWYRQQPGQSLTLIATANQGSEATYESGFVIDKFPISRPNLTFSTLTVSNMSPEDSSIYLCSVGGQMNTEAFFGQGTRLTVV.